These T cell receptor beta chains were read from a single sample in a study of blood T cell repertoires in COVID-19. Only in-frame clones appear in the TCRdb table, and some are missing; sequencing was by immunoSEQ multiplex PCR. This sample carries tens of thousands of clones, more than 65% of them seen once, and the ten largest clones take roughly a tenth. Sequenced: peripheral blood. Receptors were obtained from a woman aged 45-65 years with acute or convalescent COVID-19. The CDR3 runs from the conserved cysteine through the conserved F or W. A D gene is named only where the DNA matches it firmly. The size field is filled for only some rows; it gives once, few, many or a size class.

V gene	CDR3 length	clone size	J gene	D gene	CDR3 protein	CDR3 DNA
TRBV18	15	NA	TRBJ1-1	NA	CASSPTTAPNTEAFF	TGTGCCAGCTCACCTACGACAGCCCCGAACACTGAAGCTTTCTTT
TRBV2	13	NA	TRBJ1-2	NA	CASSVNRDNGYTF	TGTGCCAGCAGTGTGAACAGGGACAATGGCTACACCTTC
TRBV11-3	14	NA	TRBJ2-3	NA	CASSLGASTDTQYF	TGTGCCAGCAGCTTGGGAGCTTCTACAGATACGCAGTATTTT
TRBV19	14	NA	TRBJ2-1	NA	CASSIREQVNEQFF	TGTGCCAGTAGTATCCGGGAGCAGGTGAATGAGCAGTTCTTC
TRBV6-4	15	NA	TRBJ2-3	NA	CASSELPETQDTQYF	TGTGCCAGCAGTGAACTACCCGAAACCCAAGATACGCAGTATTTT
TRBV2	16	few	TRBJ2-3	NA	CASSEPSLGAADTQYF	TGTGCCAGCAGCGAACCAAGTCTGGGGGCCGCAGATACGCAGTATTTT
TRBV11-2	13	NA	TRBJ2-4	NA	CASSPRDKNIQYF	TGTGCCAGCAGCCCACGGGACAAAAACATTCAGTACTTC
TRBV11-3	13	NA	TRBJ2-5	NA	CASSLGGAETQYF	TGTGCCAGCAGCCTTGGAGGAGCGGAGACCCAGTACTTC
TRBV4-2	17	NA	TRBJ1-4	TRBD1	CASSQDLTGLGDEKLFF	TGTGCCAGCAGCCAAGATTTGACAGGGTTGGGCGATGAAAAACTGTTTTTT
TRBV29-1	12	NA	TRBJ1-1	NA	CSVDRDDTEAFF	TGCAGCGTTGATAGAGATGACACTGAAGCTTTCTTT
TRBV11-2	14	NA	TRBJ1-2	NA	CASSILGANYGYTF	TGTGCCAGCAGCATTTTGGGAGCTAACTATGGCTACACCTTC
TRBV10-3	16	NA	TRBJ1-1	TRBD1	CAIGTGSGSQNTEAFF	TGTGCCATCGGGACAGGGTCCGGGTCGCAGAACACTGAAGCTTTCTTT
TRBV27	15	medium-sized	TRBJ1-1	NA	CASRSESDSLREAFF	TGTGCCAGCAGGTCTGAATCGGACAGTTTAAGGGAAGCTTTCTTT
TRBV14	14	NA	TRBJ2-2	NA	CASTGGPNTGELFF	TGTGCCAGCACAGGAGGGCCGAACACCGGGGAGCTGTTTTTT
TRBV7-2	18	NA	TRBJ1-3	TRBD1	CASSLERQGGLSGNTIYF	TGTGCCAGCAGCTTAGAGAGACAGGGGGGTCTCTCTGGAAACACCATATATTTT
TRBV4-2	16	NA	TRBJ2-7	TRBD1	CASSQRIGQGLWEQYF	TGTGCCAGCAGCCAGAGGATCGGACAGGGCCTTTGGGAGCAGTACTTC
TRBV5-1	16	NA	TRBJ2-1	TRBD2	CASSLGGSTSYNEQFF	TGCGCCAGCAGCTTGGGCGGGAGTACCTCCTACAATGAGCAGTTCTTC
TRBV5-5	16	NA	TRBJ2-3	TRBD2	CASSLFWEGATDTQYF	TGTGCCAGCAGCTTGTTCTGGGAGGGCGCCACAGATACGCAGTATTTT
TRBV10-3	14	NA	TRBJ1-1	NA	CAISQTELSTEAFF	TGTGCCATCAGTCAGACTGAATTGAGCACTGAAGCTTTCTTT
TRBV10-3	14	few	TRBJ1-1	TRBD1	CAISDPDRGTEAFF	TGTGCCATCAGTGATCCTGACAGGGGGACTGAAGCTTTCTTT
TRBV30	16	NA	TRBJ1-1	NA	CAWIRGGDLMVTEAFF	TGTGCCTGGATTAGAGGGGGGGATTTGATGGTCACTGAAGCTTTCTTT
TRBV28	15	NA	TRBJ1-1	NA	CASSSIAGGLFEAFF	TGTGCCAGCAGTTCCATAGCTGGGGGGTTGTTTGAAGCTTTCTTT
TRBV4-2	17	NA	TRBJ2-5	TRBD2	CASSPDPTTSGSETQYF	TGTGCCAGCAGCCCCGATCCTACCACTAGCGGGAGTGAGACCCAGTACTTC
TRBV4-3	16	NA	TRBJ2-3	TRBD1	CASSQALTGGGNTQYF	TGCGCCAGCAGCCAAGCTTTGACAGGGGGCGGGAATACGCAGTATTTT
TRBV29-1	13	NA	TRBJ2-4	TRBD1	CSVSSTGGNIQYF	TGCAGCGTTTCAAGTACAGGGGGGAACATTCAGTACTTC
TRBV2	15	NA	TRBJ1-1	NA	CASSPLGAVNTEAFF	TGTGCCAGCAGTCCCTTGGGGGCGGTGAACACTGAAGCTTTCTTT
TRBV4-1	17	NA	TRBJ1-2	NA	CASSQAQDGGRRRGYTF	TGCGCCAGCAGCCAAGCCCAGGACGGAGGACGCCGGAGGGGCTACACCTTC
TRBV4-3	15	NA	TRBJ2-4	TRBD2	CASSQGLASKNIQYF	TGCGCCAGCAGCCAAGGACTAGCCTCCAAAAACATTCAGTACTTC
TRBV7-9	15	NA	TRBJ1-5	TRBD1	CASSLEGASNQPQHF	TGTGCCAGCAGCTTGGAGGGGGCGAGCAATCAGCCCCAGCATTTT
TRBV5-1	16	NA	TRBJ1-3	TRBD1	CASSYDRAPSGNTIYF	TGCGCCAGCAGCTATGACAGGGCTCCCTCTGGAAACACCATATATTTT
TRBV27	14	NA	TRBJ2-7	NA	CASQYRGGIYEQYF	TGTGCCAGTCAATACAGGGGGGGGATCTACGAGCAGTACTTC
TRBV2	14	NA	TRBJ1-4	NA	CASSESRTNEKLFF	TGTGCCAGCAGTGAAAGCAGGACTAATGAAAAACTGTTTTTT
TRBV29-1	13	NA	TRBJ1-1	NA	CSVERSMNTEAFF	TGCAGCGTTGAGCGGTCAATGAACACTGAAGCTTTCTTT
TRBV10-2	13	few	TRBJ2-5	TRBD2	CASRLAGQETQYF	TGCGCCAGCCGACTAGCGGGCCAAGAGACCCAGTACTTC
TRBV2	14	few	TRBJ1-1	NA	CASERGQTNTEAFF	TGTGCCAGCGAGAGAGGACAGACGAACACTGAAGCTTTCTTT
TRBV5-1	16	NA	TRBJ2-5	TRBD2	CASSLGASGSWETQYF	TGCGCCAGCAGCCTGGGGGCTAGCGGGAGTTGGGAGACCCAGTACTTC
TRBV14	16	NA	TRBJ2-1	TRBD2	CASGPRGGRAGNEQFF	TGTGCCAGCGGCCCCCGGGGCGGGAGGGCCGGTAATGAGCAGTTCTTC
TRBV7-6	15	NA	TRBJ2-1	NA	CASAKAAYSYNEQFF	TGTGCCAGCGCGAAAGCGGCCTACTCCTACAATGAGCAGTTCTTC
TRBV7-2	16	NA	TRBJ2-1	NA	CASSLGPLRDNNEQFF	TGTGCCAGCAGCTTAGGCCCATTACGGGATAACAATGAGCAGTTCTTC
TRBV7-6	16	NA	TRBJ1-1	TRBD1	CASSLETGVLNTEAFF	TGTGCCAGCAGCTTAGAGACAGGGGTATTGAACACTGAAGCTTTCTTT
TRBV14	15	NA	TRBJ2-6	NA	CASSYRNSGANVLTF	TGTGCCAGCAGCTACAGGAATAGTGGGGCCAACGTCCTGACTTTC